These 29 T cell receptor beta chains came from one sample sequenced in a study of patients and donors after allogeneic stem cell transplantation. TCRdb reanalysed the RT-PCR reads using MiXCR and keeps one entry per CDR3 protein. The sample gives 800,000 to 1,000,000 distinct CDR3 sequences, about a sixth of which show up once; approximately 5.9% is in the top ten. Sequenced: blood, either unsorted or a sorted T cell fraction (not recorded which). These receptors originate from a human donor who was either an allogeneic HSCT recipient or a stem cell or donor lymphocyte infusion donor (not recorded which). It is not recorded whose cells these are; they may come from a transplant donor.

In its sample, this clonotype was seen a few times. The rearrangement joins TRBV20-1 to TRBJ1-5, with 9 nucleotides matching TRBD1. The CDR3 has 15 residues. Germline V gene lookup returns CDR1 DFQATT and CDR2 SNEGSKA (reference sequence). Trimming removed 5 bases from V and 4 bases from J; junction bases left unmatched: 9. CDR3 protein: CSAHATGQGNQPQHF. The CDR3 nucleotides read TGCAGTGCTCATGCAACGGGACAGGGTAATCAGCCCCAGCATTTT.

This clonotype was counted only a few times. The chain employs TRBV5-1 and TRBJ1-2, with 8 bases fitting TRBD1. The CDR3 sequence is 13 residues long. Trimming at V came to 4 bases and at J to 5 bases, leaving 4 bases not matched to a gene. Per the germline V gene, CDR1 is SGHRS and CDR2 is YFSETQ. The CDR3 protein is CASSTDREYGYTF. In nucleotides, the CDR3 is TGCGCCAGCAGCACGGACAGGGAGTATGGCTACACCTTC.

The chain carries TRBV4-1 and TRBJ2-3; possibly TRBD1 or TRBD2 for D (5 bases each). Deletions cut 4 bases from V and 2 bases from J, with 13 bases between. The CDR3 covers 15 residues. Looked up from germline, CDR1 is MGHRA and CDR2 is YSYEKL. The CDR3 nucleotides read TGCGCCAGCAGCCGGGACGGAAGATACACAGATACGCAGTATTTT. Amino acids: CASSRDGRYTDTQYF.

The CDR3 sequence is CATSSIRSGYIPYEQYF. CDR3 coding DNA: TGTGCCACCAGCAGCATCAGATCGGGGTATATCCCCTACGAGCAGTACTTC. The gene calls are TRBV15 and TRBJ2-7; tentative D call: TRBD2 (5 bases). This CDR3 is 17 amino acids long. In germline, CDR1 is LNHNV, CDR2 YYDKDF (reference sequence). V gave up 3 bases and J gave up 2 bases, with 20 bases separating them.

This sequence joins TRBV5-1 and TRBJ1-1, with 7 nucleotides matching TRBD1. J was trimmed by 4 bases and V by 4 bases; bases with no gene match: 7. CDR3 length: 14 residues. Germline CDR1 is SGHRS and CDR2 is YFSETQ. For the CDR3, the DNA is TGCGCCAGCAGCCTAGGGGGCCGGGCCACTGAAGCTTTCTTT. Translating it yields CASSLGGRATEAFF. Filled out from reference TRBV5-1 and TRBJ1-1, the complete variable domain reads KAGVTQTPRYLIKTRGQQVTLSCSPISGHRSVSWYQQTPGQGLQFLFEYFSETQRNKGNFPGRFSGRQFSNSRSEMNVSTLELGDSALYLCASSLGGRATEAFFGQGTRLTVV.

The chain uses TRBV9 and TRBJ2-2, with D unresolved. Germline values: CDR1 SGDLS, CDR2 YYNGEE. This CDR3 has 16 residues. Trimming removed 0 bases at V and 0 bases at J, with 9 bases between. This CDR3 is CASSVEADPNTGELFF. CDR3 DNA sequence: TGTGCCAGCAGCGTAGAAGCAGATCCGAACACCGGGGAGCTGTTTTTT.

This clonotype was picked up a small number of times. V gene TRBV7-9 combines with J gene TRBJ2-7; TRBD1 might be the D (6 bases). Trimming cost V 3 bases and J 0 bases, with 18 bases left between them. In germline, CDR1 is SEHNR, CDR2 FQNEAQ (reference sequence). CDR3 length: 17 residues. The CDR3, as DNA: TGTGCCAGCAGCTTTTCCCCCTCCAGGGGATACTCCTACGAGCAGTACTTC. This encodes CASSFSPSRGYSYEQYF.

The chain recombines TRBV7-9 with TRBJ2-1; 14 nucleotides agree with TRBD2. The V gene's germline CDR1 is SEHNR and CDR2 FQNEAQ (reference sequence). CDR3 length equals 15 residues. Trimming cost V 6 bases and J 9 bases; bases outside gene matches: 7. The CDR3 nucleotides read TGTGCCAGCAGTTCGACTAGCGGGAGGGCGGGTGAGCAGTTCTTC. Translating it yields CASSSTSGRAGEQFF.

This clonotype has a handful of counts. The chain uses TRBV15 and TRBJ1-2, with D hard to call. Germline V lookup: CDR1 LNHNV, CDR2 YYDKDF (reference sequence). The CDR3 spans 14 residues. The V end lost 5 bases, the J end lost 2 bases, and 12 bases lay between the germline ends. The CDR3 region is CATSRAGSNYGYTF. The CDR3 region has the DNA TGTGCCACCAGCCGGGCCGGGTCGAACTATGGCTACACCTTC.

The chain uses TRBV6-2 or TRBV6-3 and TRBJ2-1, with D possibly being TRBD2 (5 bases). The CDR3 covers 12 residues. Trimming took 6 bases from V and 6 from J, leaving 9 bases between them. Germline V lookup: CDR1 MNHEY, CDR2 SVGEGT. CDR3: CASRASSNEQFF. CDR3 bases: TGTGCCAGCAGAGCTAGCTCCAATGAGCAGTTCTTC.

There are many counts of this clonotype. The chain carries TRBV12-3 or TRBV12-4 and TRBJ2-7, with D perhaps assigned TRBD1 or TRBD2 (5 bases each). The CDR3 is 15 residues long. Trimming took 8 bases from V and 0 from J, leaving 17 bases between them. CDR3 amino acids: CASQLMGRSSYEQYF. In nucleotides, the CDR3 is TGTGCCAGCCAATTAATGGGACGGAGCTCCTACGAGCAGTACTTC.

V and J are TRBV21-1 and TRBJ2-7; the D call of TRBD2 is as the table states it, not checked on the DNA. TRBV21-1 has pseudogene status. The CDR3 has 15 residues. CDR3 sequence (DNA): TGTGCCAGCAGCAATCTTGGTCGGGAGTGGTACGAGCAGTACTTC. Translation gives CASSNLGREWYEQYF.

The rearrangement uses TRBV20-1 and TRBJ2-7, with TRBD1 matching over 9 bases. CDR3 length: 13 residues. Germline CDR1 is DFQATT and CDR2 is SNEGSKA (reference sequence). Losses at the gene ends were 5 bases for V and 3 bases for J; bases not matched to a gene: 5. The CDR3 DNA reads as TGCAGTGCTGGGACAGGGCTCAACTACGAGCAGTACTTC. This encodes CSAGTGLNYEQYF.

V usage is TRBV2 and J usage is TRBJ2-1; TRBD1 matches 7 bases. Trimming at V came to 3 bases and at J to 10 bases, leaving 12 bases not matched to a gene. Germline lookup yields CDR1 SNHLY and CDR2 FYNNEI. The CDR3 spans 15 residues. The CDR3 loop is CASSEARGPLGEQFF. The DNA for the CDR3 is TGTGCCAGCAGTGAGGCGAGGGGGCCTCTAGGGGAGCAGTTCTTC.

In its sample, this clonotype was seen a few times. The chain couples TRBV12-3 or TRBV12-4 to TRBJ2-2; D unclear. This CDR3 is built from 12 residues. With 7 bases removed from V and 3 bases from J, the gap between germline ends came to 6 bases. The chain's CDR3 is CASIADTGELFF. CDR3 in DNA: TGTGCCAGCATTGCGGACACCGGGGAGCTGTTTTTT.

This clonotype was picked up many times. The V and J genes are TRBV10-3 and TRBJ2-3; TRBD2 aligns across 12 bases. This CDR3 region has 16 residues. The junction had 4 bases not matched to a gene; V was cut back by 3 bases and J by 3 bases. Per germline, CDR1 ENHRY and CDR2 SYGVKD. The CDR3 DNA sequence: TGTGCCATCAGTGAAGTCCTAGCGGGAGGGACAGATACGCAGTATTTT. Residues: CAISEVLAGGTDTQYF.

The chain has TRBV3-1 and TRBJ2-1; tentative D call: TRBD2 (6 bases). V was trimmed by 4 bases and J by 5 bases, leaving 15 bases between them. The germline gives CDR1 LGHDT, CDR2 YNNKEL (reference sequence). The CDR3 runs 15 residues. CDR3: CASSLPQGLHNEQFF. The DNA of the CDR3 is TGTGCCAGCAGCCTCCCTCAGGGACTTCACAATGAGCAGTTCTTC.

This clonotype occurred a few times. The V call is TRBV12-3 or TRBV12-4, the J call TRBJ2-1; 8 nucleotides line up with TRBD2. V dropped 2 bases and J dropped 9; count of bases not matched to a gene: 6. There are 14 residues in the CDR3. The CDR3 loop is CASSLSERGSEQFF. CDR3 nucleotide sequence: TGTGCCAGCAGTTTATCAGAGCGGGGGTCTGAGCAGTTCTTC.

The chain carries TRBV9 and TRBJ2-5; D unresolved. CDR1 and CDR2 (germline): SGDLS, YYNGEE. The CDR3 is made up of 14 amino acids. V was clipped by 0 bases and J by 4 bases, with 10 bases between them. The CDR3: CASSVERDGETQYF. As DNA, the CDR3 is TGTGCCAGCAGCGTAGAGAGAGATGGAGAGACCCAGTACTTC.

This clonotype came up a few times. CDR3 sequence (DNA): TGCGCCAGCAGCCAAGATCTGCGTAGCGGGTTAACCAATGAGCAGTTCTTC. Translating it yields CASSQDLRSGLTNEQFF. The chain has TRBV4-3 and TRBJ2-1; 7 positions agree with TRBD2. The J segment lost 6 bases and the V segment lost 0 bases, leaving 11 bases of the junction unmatched. The CDR3 consists of 17 residues. CDR1 and CDR2 from the germline V gene are LGHNA and YSLEER.

The chain combines TRBV7-2 with TRBJ2-3; 12 nucleotides align to TRBD2. Germline CDR1 and CDR2: SGHTA and FQGNSA. V dropped 5 bases and J dropped 5; count of bases not matched to a gene: 5. This CDR3 comprises 15 residues. CDR3 sequence: CASSPSGGGGDTQYF. CDR3 DNA sequence: TGTGCCAGCAGCCCTAGCGGGGGGGGAGGAGATACGCAGTATTTT. Filled out from reference TRBV7-2 and TRBJ2-3, the complete variable domain reads GAGVSQSPSNKVTEKGKDVELRCDPISGHTALYWYRQSLGQGLEFLIYFQGNSAPDKSGLPSDRFSAERTGGSVSTLTIQRTQQEDSAVYLCASSPSGGGGDTQYFGPGTRLTVL.

CDR3 loop: CASSISQGGYYEQYF. CDR3 bases: TGTGCCAGTAGTATATCCCAGGGCGGTTACTACGAGCAGTACTTC. The chain employs TRBV19 and TRBJ2-7; perhaps TRBD1 as D (5 bases). Between the trimmed V and J ends, which lost 2 bases and 3 bases, there was a span of 14 bases. The CDR3 has 15 residues. In germline, CDR1 is LNHDA, CDR2 SQIVND (reference sequence).

The table lists this clonotype with a few counts. V and J are TRBV5-1 and TRBJ2-1; D not certain. Germline V gene data show CDR1 as SGHRS and CDR2 as YFSETQ. The ends were cut back, 5 bases at V and 8 bases at J, with 23 bases in the middle. The CDR3 is 16 amino acids. The CDR3 DNA follows: TGCGCCAGCAGAATTACGCCCCGGGCCCGGAACGATGAGCAGTTCTTC. Amino acid sequence: CASRITPRARNDEQFF. Full variable domain (outside the CDR3, taken from reference TRBV5-1 and TRBJ2-1): KAGVTQTPRYLIKTRGQQVTLSCSPISGHRSVSWYQQTPGQGLQFLFEYFSETQRNKGNFPGRFSGRQFSNSRSEMNVSTLELGDSALYLCASRITPRARNDEQFFGPGTRLTVL.

The V call is TRBV7-9, the J call TRBJ2-3; no definite D call. Trimming left V 1 base short and J 0 bases short, with 11 bases between. The CDR3 consists of 16 residues. Per germline, CDR1 SEHNR and CDR2 FQNEAQ (reference sequence). The CDR3 loop is CASSLGLALSTDTQYF. The CDR3 DNA is TGTGCCAGCAGCTTAGGCCTTGCACTTAGCACAGATACGCAGTATTTT.

This chain links TRBV27 with TRBJ2-3, with D perhaps TRBD2 (6 bases). The CDR3 runs to 13 residues. V lost 11 bases and J lost 2, with 14 bases in between. CDR1 and CDR2 (germline): MNHEY, SMNVEV (reference sequence). CDR3 in amino acids: CASRRDLTDTQYF. The CDR3 coding sequence is TGTGCCTCCCGGCGGGACCTCACAGATACGCAGTATTTT.

The V and J genes are TRBV6-1 and TRBJ1-2; weak D call: TRBD1 (6 bases). V gave up 6 bases and J gave up 6 bases, with 14 bases separating them. The CDR3 is 13 amino acids. Germline assignment: CDR1 MNHNS and CDR2 SASEGT. DNA of the CDR3: TGTGCCAGCAGACGGGACACCAGGGATGGCTACACCTTC. Residues: CASRRDTRDGYTF.

This clonotype came up a few times. The chain employs TRBV19 and TRBJ2-7; tentative D call: TRBD2 (5 bases). The V end was cut by 4 bases, the J end by 5 bases, with 21 bases between. The V gene's germline CDR1 is LNHDA and CDR2 SQIVND (reference sequence). The CDR3 spans 16 residues. The CDR3 here is CASSRSDLILYHEQYF. The CDR3, as DNA: TGTGCCAGTAGTAGGTCGGACTTGATCCTCTACCACGAGCAGTACTTC.

The CDR3 sequence: CASSRTIQGETQYF. CDR3 coding DNA: TGCGCCAGCAGCCGAACCATACAGGGGGAGACCCAGTACTTC. V is TRBV4-1 and J is TRBJ2-5, with TRBD1 identical over 7 bases. The V segment lost 4 bases and the J segment 5 bases; nucleotides outside the gene matches: 7. This CDR3 spans 14 amino acids. CDR1 is MGHRA, CDR2 YSYEKL, per germline.

The chain recombines TRBV20-1 with TRBJ2-5; possibly TRBD2 for D (5 bases). Germline CDR1 DFQATT, CDR2 SNEGSKA (reference sequence). Trimming removed 3 bases from V and 2 bases from J, with 10 bases in between. This CDR3 region has 13 residues. CDR3 bases: TGCAGTGCTAGGAGGGCGACGCAAGAGACCCAGTACTTC. Amino acids: CSARRATQETQYF.